In its sample, the clone carrying this T cell receptor beta chain was seen a few times. What it binds is unknown. These data belong to a study of regulatory T cells in long-lasting Graves disease. Noted time point: newly diagnosed GD, antithyroid drugs for less than 3 months. Scientists built the TCR library using RNA that was extracted from PBMCs. Germline CDR1 is GTSNPN and CDR2 is SVGIG (reference sequence). This CDR3 is 17 amino acids long. V dropped 1 base and J dropped 7; count of bases not matched to a gene: 15. Regarding the study as a whole: TCR diversity in persistent Graves' patients was below that of newly diagnosed ones.

Investigators prepared the TCR beta libraries by applying iRepertoire HTBI primers and Arm-PCR of CDR3 regions. In TCRdb, the multiplex PCR reads were re-called with MiXCR into one record per CDR3 protein. The sample comprises hundreds of thousands of distinct CDR3 sequences, 15% to 18% of which are singletons, and about 20% rests with the top ten. The chain combines TRBV30 with TRBJ1-4; 7 nucleotides agree with TRBD1. The source is a female donor with Graves disease. Source: peripheral blood mononuclear cells (PBMCs), taken at new diagnosis, from a patient treated with antithyroid drugs. The CDR3 coding sequence is TGTGCCTGGAGTGCAGGGGCAGGGGGTCTGCTGGGTGAAAAACTGTTTTTT. It is translated as CAWSAGAGGLLGEKLFF.